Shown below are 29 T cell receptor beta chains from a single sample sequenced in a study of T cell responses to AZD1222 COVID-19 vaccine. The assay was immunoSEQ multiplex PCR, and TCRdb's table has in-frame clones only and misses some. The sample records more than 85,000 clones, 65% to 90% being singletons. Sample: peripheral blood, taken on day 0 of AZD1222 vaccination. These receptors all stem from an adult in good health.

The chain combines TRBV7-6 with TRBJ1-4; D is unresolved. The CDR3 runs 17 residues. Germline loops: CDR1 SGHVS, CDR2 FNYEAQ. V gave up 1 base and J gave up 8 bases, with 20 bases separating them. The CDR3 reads CASSLGPGGNPGEKLFF. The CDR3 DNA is TGTGCCAGCAGCTTAGGTCCCGGCGGGAATCCAGGAGAAAAACTGTTTTTT. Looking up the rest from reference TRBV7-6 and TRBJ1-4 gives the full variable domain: GAGVSQSPRYKVTKRGQDVALRCDPISGHVSLYWYRQALGQGPEFLTYFNYEAQQDKSGLPNDRFSAERPEGSISTLTIQRTEQRDSAMYRCASSLGPGGNPGEKLFFGSGTQLSVL.

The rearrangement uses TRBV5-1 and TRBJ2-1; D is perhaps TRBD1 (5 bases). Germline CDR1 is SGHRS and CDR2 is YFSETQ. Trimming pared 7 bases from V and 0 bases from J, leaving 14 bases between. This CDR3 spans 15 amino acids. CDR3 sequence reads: CASRPDTSSYNEQFF. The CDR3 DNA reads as TGCGCCAGCCGCCCGGACACCAGCTCCTACAATGAGCAGTTCTTC.

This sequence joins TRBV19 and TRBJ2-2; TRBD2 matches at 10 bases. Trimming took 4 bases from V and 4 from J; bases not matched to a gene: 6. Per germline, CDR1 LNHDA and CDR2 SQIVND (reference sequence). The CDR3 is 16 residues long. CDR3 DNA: TGTGCCAGTAGTACATCTAGCGGGAGTGTCACCGGGGAGCTGTTTTTT. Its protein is CASSTSSGSVTGELFF.

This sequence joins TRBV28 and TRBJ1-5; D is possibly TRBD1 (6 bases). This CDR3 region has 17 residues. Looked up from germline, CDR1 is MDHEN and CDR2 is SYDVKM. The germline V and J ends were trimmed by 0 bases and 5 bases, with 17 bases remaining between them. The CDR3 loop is CASSLWPSGGPDQPQHF. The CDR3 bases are TGTGCCAGCAGTTTATGGCCCTCGGGGGGCCCGGATCAGCCCCAGCATTTT.

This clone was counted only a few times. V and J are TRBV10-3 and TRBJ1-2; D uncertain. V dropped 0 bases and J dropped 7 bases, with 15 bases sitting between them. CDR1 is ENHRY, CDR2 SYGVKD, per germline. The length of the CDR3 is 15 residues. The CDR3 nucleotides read TGTGCCATCAGTGAGTCGGGCCGTGAGAGATCTGGCTACACCTTC. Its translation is CAISESGRERSGYTF.

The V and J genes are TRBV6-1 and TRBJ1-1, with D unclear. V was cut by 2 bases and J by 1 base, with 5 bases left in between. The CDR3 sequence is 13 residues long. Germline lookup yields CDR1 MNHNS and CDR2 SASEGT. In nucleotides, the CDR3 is TGTGCCAGCAGTGAAAGGCGGAACACTGAAGCTTTCTTT. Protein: CASSERRNTEAFF.

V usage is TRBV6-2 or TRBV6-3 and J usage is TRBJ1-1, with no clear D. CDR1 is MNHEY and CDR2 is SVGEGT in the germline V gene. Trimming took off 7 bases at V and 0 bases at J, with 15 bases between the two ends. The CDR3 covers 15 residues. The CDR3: CASTPVYALNTEAFF. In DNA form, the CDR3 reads TGTGCCAGCACCCCGGTGTATGCTTTGAACACTGAAGCTTTCTTT.

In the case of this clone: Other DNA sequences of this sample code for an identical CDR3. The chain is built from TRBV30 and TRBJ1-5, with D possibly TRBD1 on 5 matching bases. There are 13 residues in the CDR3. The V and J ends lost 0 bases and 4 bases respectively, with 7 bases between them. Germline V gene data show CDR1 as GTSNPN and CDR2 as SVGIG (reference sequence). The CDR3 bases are TGTGCCTGGAGTGTGCAGGGTAATCAGCCCCAGCATTTT. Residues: CAWSVQGNQPQHF.

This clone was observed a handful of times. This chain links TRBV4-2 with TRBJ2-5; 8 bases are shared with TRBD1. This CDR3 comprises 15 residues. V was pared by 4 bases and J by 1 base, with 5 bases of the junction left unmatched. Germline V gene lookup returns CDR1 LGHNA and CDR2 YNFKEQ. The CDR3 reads CASSPGDRSQETQYF. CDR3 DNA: TGTGCCAGCAGCCCGGGGGACAGGTCCCAAGAGACCCAGTACTTC.

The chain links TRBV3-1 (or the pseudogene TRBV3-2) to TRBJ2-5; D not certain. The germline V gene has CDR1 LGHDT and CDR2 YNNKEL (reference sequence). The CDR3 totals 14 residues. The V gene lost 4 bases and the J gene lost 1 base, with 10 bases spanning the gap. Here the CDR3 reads CASSLALTQETQYF. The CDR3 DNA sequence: TGTGCCAGCAGCCTCGCTTTGACCCAAGAGACCCAGTACTTC.

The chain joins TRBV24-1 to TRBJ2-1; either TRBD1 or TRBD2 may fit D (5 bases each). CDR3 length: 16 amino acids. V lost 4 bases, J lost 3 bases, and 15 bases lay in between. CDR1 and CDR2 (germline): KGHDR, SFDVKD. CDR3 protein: CATSDYRDHHYNEQFF. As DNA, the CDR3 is TGTGCCACCAGTGACTACCGGGACCACCACTACAATGAGCAGTTCTTC.

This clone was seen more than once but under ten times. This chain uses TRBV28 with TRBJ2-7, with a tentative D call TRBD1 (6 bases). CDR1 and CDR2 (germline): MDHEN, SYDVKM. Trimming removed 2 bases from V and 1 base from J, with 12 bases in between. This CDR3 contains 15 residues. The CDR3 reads CASSLIARGSYEQYF. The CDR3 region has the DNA TGTGCCAGCAGTTTAATCGCCAGGGGATCCTACGAGCAGTACTTC. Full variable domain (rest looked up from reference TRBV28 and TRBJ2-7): DVKVTQSSRYLVKRTGEKVFLECVQDMDHENMFWYRQDPGLGLRLIYFSYDVKMKEKGDIPEGYSVSREKKERFSLILESASTNQTSMYLCASSLIARGSYEQYFGPGTRLTVT.

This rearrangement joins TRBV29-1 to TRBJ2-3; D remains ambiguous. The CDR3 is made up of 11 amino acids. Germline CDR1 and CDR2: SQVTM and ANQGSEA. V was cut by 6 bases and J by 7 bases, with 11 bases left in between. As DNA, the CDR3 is TGCAGCGTCCGCCGGAGTTATACGCAGTATTTT. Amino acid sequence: CSVRRSYTQYF.

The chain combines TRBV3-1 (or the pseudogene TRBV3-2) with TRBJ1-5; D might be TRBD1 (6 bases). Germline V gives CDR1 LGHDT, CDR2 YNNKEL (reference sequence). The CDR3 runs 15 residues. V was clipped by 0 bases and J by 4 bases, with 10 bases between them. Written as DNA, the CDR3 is TGTGCCAGCAGCCAAGATTTAACAGGGAATCAGCCCCAGCATTTT. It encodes CASSQDLTGNQPQHF.

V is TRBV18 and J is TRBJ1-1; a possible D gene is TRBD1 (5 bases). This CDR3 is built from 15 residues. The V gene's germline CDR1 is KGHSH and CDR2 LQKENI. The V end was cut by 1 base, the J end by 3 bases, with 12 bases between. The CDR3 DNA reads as TGTGCCAGCTCACCACTTCAGGGATGGGACACTGAAGCTTTCTTT. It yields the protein CASSPLQGWDTEAFF.

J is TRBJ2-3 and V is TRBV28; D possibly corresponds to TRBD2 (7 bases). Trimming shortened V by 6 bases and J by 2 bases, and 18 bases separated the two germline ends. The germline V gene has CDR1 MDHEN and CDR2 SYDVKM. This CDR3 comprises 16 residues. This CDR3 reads CASSNPAGALTDTQYF. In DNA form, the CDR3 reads TGTGCCAGCAGCAACCCGGCGGGGGCACTCACAGATACGCAGTATTTT.

The CDR3 nucleotides are TGTGCCAGCAGCCCCGTGGGGGCTAATGAAAAACTGTTTTTT. Translated, it gives CASSPVGANEKLFF. The genes are TRBV4-2 and TRBJ1-4, with D perhaps TRBD1 (5 bases). V was pared by 4 bases and J by 3 bases, with 9 bases between. The CDR3 extends over 14 amino acids. Germline V gene sequence: CDR1 LGHNA, CDR2 YNFKEQ.

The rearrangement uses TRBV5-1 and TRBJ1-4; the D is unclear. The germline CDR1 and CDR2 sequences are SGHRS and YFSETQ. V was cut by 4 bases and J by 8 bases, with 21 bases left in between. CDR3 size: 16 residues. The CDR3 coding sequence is TGCGCCAGCAGCCCGAACAACCGGGGAAGCGGAGAAAAACTGTTTTTT. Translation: CASSPNNRGSGEKLFF.

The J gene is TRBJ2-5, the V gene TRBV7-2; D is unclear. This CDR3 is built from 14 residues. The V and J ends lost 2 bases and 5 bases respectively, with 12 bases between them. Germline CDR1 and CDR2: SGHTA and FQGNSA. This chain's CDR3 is CASSLLRAGETQYF. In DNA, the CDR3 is TGTGCCAGCAGCTTACTCCGGGCTGGGGAGACCCAGTACTTC.

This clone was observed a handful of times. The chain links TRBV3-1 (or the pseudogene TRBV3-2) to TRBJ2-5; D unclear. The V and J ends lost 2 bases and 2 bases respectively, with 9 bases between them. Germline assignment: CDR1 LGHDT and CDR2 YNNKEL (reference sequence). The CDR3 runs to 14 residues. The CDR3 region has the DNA TGTGCCAGCAGCCAACCAGTCTTTCAAGAGACCCAGTACTTC. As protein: CASSQPVFQETQYF.

CDR3 sequence reads: CASSFTGTDTQYF. CDR3 nucleotide sequence: TGTGCCAGCAGTTTCACCGGCACAGATACGCAGTATTTT. This rearrangement joins TRBV28 to TRBJ2-3; D unclear. Germline V CDR1 and CDR2: MDHEN, SYDVKM. The CDR3 runs to 13 residues. The V end lost 3 bases, the J end lost 1 base, and 5 bases lay between the germline ends.

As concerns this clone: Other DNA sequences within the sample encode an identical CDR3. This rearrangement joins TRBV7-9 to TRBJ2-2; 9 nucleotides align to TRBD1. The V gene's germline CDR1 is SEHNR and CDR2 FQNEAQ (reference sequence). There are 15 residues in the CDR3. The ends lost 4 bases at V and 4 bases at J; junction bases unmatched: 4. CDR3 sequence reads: CASSWDRDITGELFF. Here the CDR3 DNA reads TGTGCCAGCAGCTGGGACAGGGACATCACCGGGGAGCTGTTTTTT.

CDR3 loop: CASSSGQGGVWGYTF. In DNA form, the CDR3 reads TGTGCCAGCAGCTCCGGACAGGGGGGCGTTTGGGGCTACACCTTC. The chain employs TRBV6-5 and TRBJ1-2, with TRBD1 matching 10 bases. The CDR3 has 15 amino acids. V was clipped by 6 bases and J by 8 bases; unmatched bases: 12. Germline V gene sequence: CDR1 MNHEY, CDR2 SVGAGI.

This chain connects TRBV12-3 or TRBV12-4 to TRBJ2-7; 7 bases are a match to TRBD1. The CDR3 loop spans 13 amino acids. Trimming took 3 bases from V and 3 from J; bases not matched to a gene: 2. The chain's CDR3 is CASSFGDSYEQYF. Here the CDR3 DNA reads TGTGCCAGCAGTTTTGGGGACAGCTACGAGCAGTACTTC.

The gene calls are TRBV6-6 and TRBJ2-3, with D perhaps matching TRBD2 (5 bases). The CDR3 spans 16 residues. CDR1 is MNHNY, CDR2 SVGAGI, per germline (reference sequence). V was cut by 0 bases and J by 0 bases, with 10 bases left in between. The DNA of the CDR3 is TGTGCCAGCAGTTACTCCGGAGCGGACAGCACAGATACGCAGTATTTT. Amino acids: CASSYSGADSTDTQYF.

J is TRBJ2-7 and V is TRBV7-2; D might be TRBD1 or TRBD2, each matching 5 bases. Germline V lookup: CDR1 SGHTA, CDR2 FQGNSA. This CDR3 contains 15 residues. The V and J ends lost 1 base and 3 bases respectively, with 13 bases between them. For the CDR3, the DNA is TGTGCCAGCAGCTTAGACCCGGGAAGGGGCTACGAGCAGTACTTC. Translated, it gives CASSLDPGRGYEQYF.

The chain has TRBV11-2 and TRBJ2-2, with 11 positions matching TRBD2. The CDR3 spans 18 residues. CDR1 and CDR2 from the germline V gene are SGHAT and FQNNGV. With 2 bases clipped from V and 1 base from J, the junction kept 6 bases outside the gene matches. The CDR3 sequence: CASSLRLAGNLNTGELFF. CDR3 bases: TGTGCCAGCAGCTTAAGACTAGCGGGGAACCTGAACACCGGGGAGCTGTTTTTT.

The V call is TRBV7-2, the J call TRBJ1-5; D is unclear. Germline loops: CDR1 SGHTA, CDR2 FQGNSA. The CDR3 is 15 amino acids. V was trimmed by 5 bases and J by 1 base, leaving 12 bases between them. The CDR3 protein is CASSPDRASNQPQHF. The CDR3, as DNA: TGTGCCAGCAGCCCCGATAGGGCCAGCAATCAGCCCCAGCATTTT. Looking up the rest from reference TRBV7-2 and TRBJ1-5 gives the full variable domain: GAGVSQSPSNKVTEKGKDVELRCDPISGHTALYWYRQSLGQGLEFLIYFQGNSAPDKSGLPSDRFSAERTGGSVSTLTIQRTQQEDSAVYLCASSPDRASNQPQHFGDGTRLSIL.

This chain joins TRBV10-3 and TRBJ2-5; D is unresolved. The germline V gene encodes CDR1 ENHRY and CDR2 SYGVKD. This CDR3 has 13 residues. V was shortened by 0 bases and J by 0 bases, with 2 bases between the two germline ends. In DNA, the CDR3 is TGTGCCATCAGTGAGTCGTACCAAGAGACCCAGTACTTC. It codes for CAISESYQETQYF.